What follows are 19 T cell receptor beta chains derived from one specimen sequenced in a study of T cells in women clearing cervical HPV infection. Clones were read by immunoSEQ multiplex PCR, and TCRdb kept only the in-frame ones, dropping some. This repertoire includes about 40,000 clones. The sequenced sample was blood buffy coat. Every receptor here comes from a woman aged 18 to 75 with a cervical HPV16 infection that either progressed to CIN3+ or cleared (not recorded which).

The CDR3 is CASSAQGRRNYGQYF. The CDR3 DNA, read in part, is TGTGCCAGTAGTGCGCAGGGGCGCCGTAACTATGGT. The chain uses TRBV19 and TRBJ2-4; a weak D match, TRBD1 (6 bases). The CDR3 extends 3 residues past the end of the read, so its final part is completed from the germline J gene. Germline loops: CDR1 LNHDA, CDR2 SQIVND (reference sequence). The CDR3 consists of 15 residues. The whole variable domain, filled in from reference TRBV19 and TRBJ2-4, reads DGGITQSPKYLFRKEGQNVTLSCEQNLNHDAMYWYRQDPGQGLRLIYYSQIVNDFQKGDIAEGYSVSREKKESFPLTVTSAQKNPTAFYLCASSAQGRRNYGQYFGAGTRLSVL.

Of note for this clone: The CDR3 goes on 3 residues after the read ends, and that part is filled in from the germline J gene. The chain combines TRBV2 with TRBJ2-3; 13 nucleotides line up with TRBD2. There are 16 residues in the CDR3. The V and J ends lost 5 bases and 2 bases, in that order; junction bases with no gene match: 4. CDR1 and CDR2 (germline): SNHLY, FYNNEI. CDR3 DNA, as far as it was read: TGTGCCAGCAGTCCAGGACTAGCGGGGGCCACAGATACG. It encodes CASSPGLAGATDT. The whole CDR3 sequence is CASSPGLAGATDTQYF.

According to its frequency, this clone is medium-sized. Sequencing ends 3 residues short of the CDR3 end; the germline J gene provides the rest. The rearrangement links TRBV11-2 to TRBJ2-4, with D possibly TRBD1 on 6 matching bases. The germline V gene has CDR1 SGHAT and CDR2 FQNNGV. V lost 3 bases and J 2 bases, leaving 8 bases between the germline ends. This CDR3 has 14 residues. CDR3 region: CASSFQGTKNIQYF. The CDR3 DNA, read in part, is TGTGCCAGCAGCTTCCAGGGGACCAAAAACATT.

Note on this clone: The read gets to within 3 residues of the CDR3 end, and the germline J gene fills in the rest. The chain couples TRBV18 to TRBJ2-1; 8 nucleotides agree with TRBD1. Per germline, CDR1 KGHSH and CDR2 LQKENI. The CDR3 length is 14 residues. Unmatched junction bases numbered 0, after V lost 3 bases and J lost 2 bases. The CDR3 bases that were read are TGTGCCAGCTCACCGGGACAGGCCTACAATGAG. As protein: CASSPGQAYNE. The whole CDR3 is CASSPGQAYNEQFF.

This chain's CDR3 is CASSPQTGKHSPLHF. Partial CDR3 DNA: TGCGCCAGCAGTCCTCAGACAGGAAAGCATTCACCC. The gene calls are TRBV5-1 and TRBJ1-6, with D possibly TRBD1 on 6 matching bases. The read ends 3 residues shy of where the CDR3 ends; the end is completed using the germline J gene. CDR1 is SGHRS and CDR2 is YFSETQ in the germline V gene. The CDR3 is made up of 15 amino acids. With 5 bases removed from V and 8 bases from J, the gap between germline ends came to 17 bases.

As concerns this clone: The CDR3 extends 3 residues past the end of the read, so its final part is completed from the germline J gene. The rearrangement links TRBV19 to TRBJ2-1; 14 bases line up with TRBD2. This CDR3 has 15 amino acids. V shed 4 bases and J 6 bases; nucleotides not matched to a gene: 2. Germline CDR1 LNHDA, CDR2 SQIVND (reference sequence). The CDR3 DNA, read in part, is TGTGCCAGTAGTAGAGGGACTAGCGGGGGCAATGAG. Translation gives CASSRGTSGGNE. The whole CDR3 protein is CASSRGTSGGNEQFF.

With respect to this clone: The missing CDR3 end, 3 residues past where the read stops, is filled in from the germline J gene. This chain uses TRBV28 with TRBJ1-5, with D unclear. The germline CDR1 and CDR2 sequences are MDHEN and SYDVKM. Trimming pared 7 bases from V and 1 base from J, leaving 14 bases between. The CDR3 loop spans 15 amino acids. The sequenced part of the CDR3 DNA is TGTGCCAGCACTCCATTCGGCAGGAGCAATCAGCCC. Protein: CASTPFGRSNQP. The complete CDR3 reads CASTPFGRSNQPQHF.

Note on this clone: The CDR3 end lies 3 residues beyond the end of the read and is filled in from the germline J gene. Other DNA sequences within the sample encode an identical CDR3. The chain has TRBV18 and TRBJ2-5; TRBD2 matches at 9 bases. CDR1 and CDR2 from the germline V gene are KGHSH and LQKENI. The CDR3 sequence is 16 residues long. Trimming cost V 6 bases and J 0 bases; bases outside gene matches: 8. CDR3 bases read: TGTGCCAGCTCCCCCCCCGCGGGAGGGAACCAAGAGACC. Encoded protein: CASSPPAGGNQET. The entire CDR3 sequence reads CASSPPAGGNQETQYF.

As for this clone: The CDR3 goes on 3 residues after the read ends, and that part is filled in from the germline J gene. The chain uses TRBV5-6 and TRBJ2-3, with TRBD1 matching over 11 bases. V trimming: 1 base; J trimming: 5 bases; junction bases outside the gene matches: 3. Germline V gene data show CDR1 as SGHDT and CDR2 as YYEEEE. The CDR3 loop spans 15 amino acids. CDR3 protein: CASSLRDRGGDTQYF. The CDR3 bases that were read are TGTGCCAGCAGCTTGAGGGACAGGGGGGGAGATACG.

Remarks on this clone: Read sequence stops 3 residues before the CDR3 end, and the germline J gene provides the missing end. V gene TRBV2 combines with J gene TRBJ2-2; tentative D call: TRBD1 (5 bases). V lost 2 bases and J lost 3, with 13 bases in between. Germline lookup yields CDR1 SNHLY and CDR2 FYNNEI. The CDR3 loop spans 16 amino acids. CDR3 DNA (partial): TGTGCCAGCAGTGAATATGAAGGGGATGACACCGGGGAG. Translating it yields CASSEYEGDDTGE. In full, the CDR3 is CASSEYEGDDTGELFF.

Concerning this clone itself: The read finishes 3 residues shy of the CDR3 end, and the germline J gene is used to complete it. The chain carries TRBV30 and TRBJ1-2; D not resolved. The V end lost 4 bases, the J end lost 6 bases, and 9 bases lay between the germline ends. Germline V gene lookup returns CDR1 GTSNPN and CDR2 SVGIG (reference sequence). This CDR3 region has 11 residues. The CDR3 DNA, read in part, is TGTGCCTGGACGCTAGGCAATGGC. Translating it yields CAWTLGNG. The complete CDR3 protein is CAWTLGNGYTF.

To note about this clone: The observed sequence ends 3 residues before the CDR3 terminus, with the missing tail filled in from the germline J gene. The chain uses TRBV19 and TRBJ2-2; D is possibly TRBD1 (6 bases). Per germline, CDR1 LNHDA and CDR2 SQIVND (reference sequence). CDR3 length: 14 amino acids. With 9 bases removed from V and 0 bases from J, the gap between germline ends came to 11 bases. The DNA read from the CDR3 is TGTGCCAGCCAGGACAGACCGAACACCGGGGAG. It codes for CASQDRPNTGE. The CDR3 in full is CASQDRPNTGELFF.

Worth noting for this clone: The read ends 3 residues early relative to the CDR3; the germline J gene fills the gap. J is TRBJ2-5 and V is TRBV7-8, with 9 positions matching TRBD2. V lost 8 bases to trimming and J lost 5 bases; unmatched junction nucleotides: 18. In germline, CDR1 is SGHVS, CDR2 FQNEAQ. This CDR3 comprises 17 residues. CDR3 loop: CASAPLGRGGRGETQYF. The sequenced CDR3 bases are TGTGCCAGCGCCCCCCTGGGGCGGGGGGGCAGAGGGGAGACC.

The CDR3 spells CASSEPGQGDEQYF. The sequenced part of the CDR3 DNA is TGTGCCAGCAGTGAACCGGGACAGGGGGACGAG. The chain combines TRBV6-1 with TRBJ2-7; 11 positions match TRBD1. The read stops 3 residues short of the end of the CDR3; the missing end is completed from the germline J gene. CDR3 length: 14 residues. Germline trimming cut 2 bases from V and 5 bases from J; bases unmatched to any gene: 2. Germline V lookup: CDR1 MNHNS, CDR2 SASEGT.

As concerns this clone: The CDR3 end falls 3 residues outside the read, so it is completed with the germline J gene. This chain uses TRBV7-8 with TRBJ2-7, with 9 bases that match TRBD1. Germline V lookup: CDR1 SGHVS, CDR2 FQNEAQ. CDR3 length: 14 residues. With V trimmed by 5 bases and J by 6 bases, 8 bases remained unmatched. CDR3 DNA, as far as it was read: TGTGCCAGCAGCAGAGGGACAGGGAAATCCGAG. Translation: CASSRGTGKSE. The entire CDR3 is CASSRGTGKSEQYF. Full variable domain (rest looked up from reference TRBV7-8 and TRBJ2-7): GAGVSQSPRYKVAKRGQDVALRCDPISGHVSLFWYQQALGQGPEFLTYFQNEAQLDKSGLPSDRFFAERPEGSVSTLKIQRTQQEDSAVYLCASSRGTGKSEQYFGPGTRLTVT.

Partial CDR3 DNA: TGTGCCAGCAGCCAATCTTGGAGCGGGAGCACAGATACG. Residues: CASSQSWSGSTDT. The entire CDR3 reads CASSQSWSGSTDTQYF. The chain combines TRBV4-2 with TRBJ2-3; tentatively, D is TRBD2 (6 bases). The read is 3 residues too short to cover the CDR3 end, so that end is filled in from the germline J gene. V was shortened by 2 bases and J by 0 bases, with 12 bases between the two germline ends. CDR1 and CDR2 from the germline V gene are LGHNA and YNFKEQ. The CDR3 contains 16 residues.

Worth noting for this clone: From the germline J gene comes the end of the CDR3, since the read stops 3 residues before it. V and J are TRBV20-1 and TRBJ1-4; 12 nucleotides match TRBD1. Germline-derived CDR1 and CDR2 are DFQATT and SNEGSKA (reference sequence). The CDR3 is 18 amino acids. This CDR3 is CSATRIRDRGRGDSPLFF. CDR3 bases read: TGCAGTGCTACCCGGATCCGGGACAGGGGGCGCGGGGATTCACCA.

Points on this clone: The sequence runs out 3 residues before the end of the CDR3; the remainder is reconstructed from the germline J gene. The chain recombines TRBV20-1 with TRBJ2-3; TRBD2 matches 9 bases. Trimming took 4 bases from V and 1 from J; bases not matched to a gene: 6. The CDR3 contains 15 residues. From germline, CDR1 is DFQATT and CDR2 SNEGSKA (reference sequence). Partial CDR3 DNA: TGCAGTGCTACCTCTAGCGGGGAACGCACAGATACG. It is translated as CSATSSGERTDT. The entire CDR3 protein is CSATSSGERTDTQYF.

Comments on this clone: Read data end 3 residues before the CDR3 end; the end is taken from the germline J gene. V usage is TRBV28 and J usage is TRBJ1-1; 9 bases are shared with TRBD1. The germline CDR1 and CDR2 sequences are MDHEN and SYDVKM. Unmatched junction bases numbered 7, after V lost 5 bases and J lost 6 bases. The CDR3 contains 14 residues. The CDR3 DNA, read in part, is TGTGCCAGCAGTGGACAACAGGGGGCCGCTGAA. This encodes CASSGQQGAAE. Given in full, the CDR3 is CASSGQQGAAEAFF. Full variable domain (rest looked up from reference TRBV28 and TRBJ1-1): DVKVTQSSRYLVKRTGEKVFLECVQDMDHENMFWYRQDPGLGLRLIYFSYDVKMKEKGDIPEGYSVSREKKERFSLILESASTNQTSMYLCASSGQQGAAEAFFGQGTRLTVV.